The 17 T cell receptor beta chains given below trace back to one sample, sequenced in a study of blood T cells in healthy people across ages. A second PCR, run for roughly 7 to 11 cycles, used a sample-barcoded 5' primer plus a J-beta primer mix. One entry per CDR3 protein, called by TCRdb with MiXCR from the 5' RACE reads. This table has around 990,000 distinct CDR3 sequences, under 30% appearing once. The sample was also linked to a second study, of T cells of mothers and their children.

Input material: blood. Receptors originate from a girl aged 2-10 years in good health.

In its sample, this clonotype was seen a few times. The V call is TRBV12-3 or TRBV12-4, the J call TRBJ1-2, with D unclear. The CDR3 length is 13 residues. The V gene lost 6 bases and the J gene lost 6 bases, with 14 bases spanning the gap. For the CDR3, the DNA is TGTGCCAGCAGCTCGACCCCTTTAAATGGCTACACCTTC. This translates into CASSSTPLNGYTF.

This clonotype showed up just a few times. The rearrangement joins TRBV19 to TRBJ2-4; D may be TRBD1 or TRBD2 (5 bases each). Per germline, CDR1 LNHDA and CDR2 SQIVND (reference sequence). V shed 10 bases and J shed 3 bases, with 22 bases lying between them. The CDR3 extends over 16 amino acids. The CDR3 DNA reads as TGTGCCACCCTGGGTGGCGGGCCCAGGGACAAAAACATTCAGTACTTC. Translation gives CATLGGGPRDKNIQYF.

This chain links TRBV7-2 with TRBJ1-3, with a weak D call TRBD1 (5 bases). The V gene lost 5 bases and the J gene lost 7 bases, with 15 bases spanning the gap. The CDR3 consists of 14 residues. CDR1 is SGHTA, CDR2 FQGNSA, per germline. CDR3 bases: TGTGCCAGCAGCCATGCTTCGAGGGGCAACACCATATATTTT. Residues: CASSHASRGNTIYF.

The J gene is TRBJ2-7, the V gene TRBV5-1; TRBD1 matches at 7 bases. The germline CDR1 and CDR2 sequences are SGHRS and YFSETQ. The CDR3 extends over 15 amino acids. The junction had 13 bases not matched to a gene; V was cut back by 7 bases and J by 3 bases. CDR3: CASRAWGQTLYEQYF. As DNA, the CDR3 is TGCGCCAGCCGCGCGTGGGGACAGACCCTCTACGAGCAGTACTTC.

For this clonotype: The CDR3 end shows no conserved phenylalanine or tryptophan, and so a read error is likely. The chain employs TRBV18 and TRBJ2-5, with 7 bases aligning to TRBD1. The CDR3 sequence is 13 residues long. J lost 4 bases, V lost 5 bases, and 4 bases had no gene match. The V gene's germline CDR1 is KGHSH and CDR2 LQKENI. CDR3 nucleotide sequence: TGTGCCAGCTCAAAGGACAGGACAGAGACCCAGTACCTC. It codes for CASSKDRTETQYL.

The chain carries TRBV6-1 and TRBJ1-5, with TRBD1 matching over 9 bases. After removal of 6 bases from V and 6 bases from J, the junction contained 15 bases not matched to a gene. There are 17 residues in the CDR3. CDR1 and CDR2 (germline): MNHNS, SASEGT. In DNA, the CDR3 is TGTGCCAGCAGCGTGGAACCACAGGGGGCACTCTCTCAGCCCCAGCATTTT. This codes for CASSVEPQGALSQPQHF.

The V and J genes are TRBV28 and TRBJ2-1; D is possibly TRBD2 (7 bases). Germline values: CDR1 MDHEN, CDR2 SYDVKM. The CDR3 loop spans 15 amino acids. Trimming left V 7 bases short and J 6 bases short, with 19 bases between. CDR3 loop: CASTPAGGLSNEQFF. The CDR3 DNA is TGTGCCAGCACCCCTGCCGGGGGGCTCTCCAATGAGCAGTTCTTC.

The chain recombines TRBV20-1 with TRBJ2-1; the match to TRBD1 covers 10 bases. Germline V gives CDR1 DFQATT, CDR2 SNEGSKA (reference sequence). J was trimmed by 5 bases and V by 6 bases; bases with no gene match: 7. The CDR3 length is 14 residues. CDR3 sequence: CSASGQGGNNEQFF. CDR3 nucleotides: TGCAGTGCCTCTGGACAGGGGGGTAACAATGAGCAGTTCTTC.

V usage is TRBV4-1 and J usage is TRBJ2-1, with D perhaps being TRBD1 or TRBD2 (5 bases each). The CDR3 is made up of 16 amino acids. Between the trimmed V and J ends, which lost 4 bases and 8 bases, there was a span of 21 bases. CDR1 and CDR2 (germline): MGHRA, YSYEKL. CDR3 region: CASSPLTGPRRHEQFF. The CDR3 DNA is TGCGCCAGCAGCCCTTTGACGGGGCCACGGCGGCATGAGCAGTTCTTC.

This chain links TRBV4-3 with TRBJ2-6; D is uncertain. Germline V gene lookup returns CDR1 LGHNA and CDR2 YSLEER. The CDR3 spans 16 residues. The V end was cut by 0 bases, the J end by 0 bases, with 6 bases between. CDR3 sequence: CASSQEMSSGANVLTF. CDR3 DNA sequence: TGCGCCAGCAGCCAAGAAATGAGCTCTGGGGCCAACGTCCTGACTTTC.

A few counts support this clonotype. J is TRBJ2-3 and V is TRBV3-1, with a weak D call TRBD2 (6 bases). V was cut by 0 bases and J by 4 bases, with 14 bases left in between. The CDR3 consists of 16 residues. Germline values: CDR1 LGHDT, CDR2 YNNKEL (reference sequence). The DNA of the CDR3 is TGTGCCAGCAGCCAAGATACGGAAATAGCGGCAGATACGCAGTATTTT. This sequence encodes CASSQDTEIAADTQYF.

This clonotype was counted only a few times. The DNA of the CDR3 is TGTGCCAGCAGTTTTACGGCGGATCAGCCCCAGCATTTT. Its protein product is CASSFTADQPQHF. This chain links TRBV27 with TRBJ1-5; D not certain. The CDR3 loop spans 13 amino acids. Trimming cost V 3 bases and J 5 bases, with 8 bases left between them. Germline V gene data show CDR1 as MNHEY and CDR2 as SMNVEV (reference sequence).

As concerns this clonotype: Since no conserved phenylalanine or tryptophan closes the CDR3, a read error is the likely cause. This chain joins TRBV6-2 or TRBV6-3 and TRBJ2-7; 12 bases agree with TRBD2. This CDR3 has 16 residues. The trim removed 5 bases at V and 6 bases at J, leaving 11 bases unmatched. CDR1 is MNHEY, CDR2 SVGEGT, per germline. The CDR3 DNA is TGTGCCAGCAGTCAAGGCCGACTAGCGGGAGATTCCGAGCAGTACTCC. Translation: CASSQGRLAGDSEQYS.

In this sample, this clonotype turned up many times. The V gene is TRBV12-3 or TRBV12-4, the J gene TRBJ2-3; unclear D gene. The V and J ends lost 6 bases and 1 base respectively, with 8 bases between them. The CDR3 consists of 13 residues. The CDR3 sequence: CASSPPGTDTQYF. CDR3 nucleotides: TGTGCCAGCAGCCCCCCGGGCACAGATACGCAGTATTTT.

This clonotype was detected only a few times. The chain combines TRBV9 with TRBJ2-2; TRBD1 matches 11 bases. This CDR3 spans 16 amino acids. The germline V gene has CDR1 SGDLS and CDR2 YYNGEE. V was pared by 3 bases and J by 4 bases, with 5 bases of the junction left unmatched. The CDR3 DNA follows: TGTGCCAGCAGCGCATCGGGACAGGGGGTCACCGGGGAGCTGTTTTTT. Translated, it gives CASSASGQGVTGELFF.

This clonotype was counted between two and nine times. V usage is TRBV7-9 and J usage is TRBJ1-2; 8 bases are shared with TRBD1. The J segment lost 6 bases and the V segment lost 6 bases, leaving 15 bases of the junction unmatched. Looked up from germline, CDR1 is SEHNR and CDR2 is FQNEAQ (reference sequence). This CDR3 is 16 amino acids long. The CDR3 nucleotides read TGTGCCAGCAGTTCACATCAGGGGGCTTTTATTAATGGCTACACCTTC. It translates to CASSSHQGAFINGYTF. Using reference TRBV7-9 and TRBJ1-2 for the parts outside the CDR3, the full variable domain is DTGVSQNPRHKITKRGQNVTFRCDPISEHNRLYWYRQTLGQGPEFLTYFQNEAQLEKSRLLSDRFSAERPKGSFSTLEIQRTEQGDSAMYLCASSSHQGAFINGYTFGSGTRLTVV.

The CDR3 DNA reads as TGTGCCAGCAGCGAAGTAAGCTCTGGGGCCAACGTCCTGACTTTC. Its protein is CASSEVSSGANVLTF. The J gene is TRBJ2-6, the V gene TRBV7-2; D is uncertain. CDR1 is SGHTA, CDR2 FQGNSA, per germline. Trimming pared 5 bases from V and 0 bases from J, leaving 8 bases between. The CDR3 contains 15 residues.